This entry lists 13 T cell receptor beta chains sequenced from one sample in a study of blood T cell repertoires in COVID-19. This table comes from immunoSEQ multiplex PCR, and its TCRdb copy is limited to in-frame clones, with some not included. The sample yields about 380,000 clones, 88% seen once. Sequencing was carried out using PBMCs or T cells enriched from blood (not recorded which). The receptors stem from a woman under 30 who had recovered from COVID-19.

The table lists this clone with a count of one. This chain connects TRBV24-1 to TRBJ2-1; 8 positions agree with TRBD2. V shed 3 bases and J 8 bases; nucleotides not matched to a gene: 2. CDR3 length equals 13 residues. Germline loops: CDR1 KGHDR, CDR2 SFDVKD. CDR3 sequence reads: CATSDRGGDEQFF. The CDR3 region has the DNA TGTGCCACCAGTGATCGGGGGGGAGATGAGCAGTTCTTC.

V usage is TRBV11-1 and J usage is TRBJ1-2, with D possibly being TRBD1 (5 bases). The ends were cut back, 8 bases at V and 7 bases at J, with 11 bases in the middle. Germline V lookup: CDR1 SGHAT, CDR2 FQDESV (reference sequence). This CDR3 has 11 residues. This CDR3 is CASSGRAGYTF. The CDR3 bases are TGTGCCAGCTCGGGCAGGGCTGGCTACACCTTC.

The V gene is TRBV30, the J gene TRBJ1-5; D unresolved. CDR3 length equals 12 residues. Germline V gives CDR1 GTSNPN, CDR2 SVGIG (reference sequence). Trimming took 1 base from V and 4 from J, leaving 5 bases between them. The CDR3 protein is CAWSAKNQPQHF. The CDR3 DNA reads TGTGCCTGGAGTGCCAAAAATCAGCCCCAGCATTTT.

This rearrangement joins TRBV11-2 to TRBJ1-3; no clear D gene. V lost 3 bases, J lost 0 bases, and 12 bases lay in between. The CDR3 is 16 residues long. Germline V gives CDR1 SGHAT, CDR2 FQNNGV. DNA of the CDR3: TGTGCCAGCAGCTTCGGTACGTCCCGCTCTGGAAACACCATATATTTT. This sequence encodes CASSFGTSRSGNTIYF. Variable domain in full (rest from reference TRBV11-2 and TRBJ1-3): EAGVAQSPRYKIIEKRQSVAFWCNPISGHATLYWYQQILGQGPKLLIQFQNNGVVDDSQLPKDRFSAERLKGVDSTLKIQPAKLEDSAVYLCASSFGTSRSGNTIYFGEGSWLTVV.

The chain has TRBV7-3 and TRBJ2-5, with 11 bases that match TRBD2. Germline loops: CDR1 SGHTA, CDR2 FQGTGA. Germline trimming cut 5 bases from V and 4 bases from J; bases unmatched to any gene: 6. CDR3 length: 15 amino acids. DNA of the CDR3: TGTGCCAGCAGCCTGACTAGCGGGGCTCTAGAGACCCAGTACTTC. This gives the protein CASSLTSGALETQYF.

The gene calls are TRBV2 and TRBJ1-6, with D unresolved. V lost 6 bases and J 11 bases, leaving 14 bases between the germline ends. This CDR3 comprises 13 residues. Germline CDR1 is SNHLY and CDR2 is FYNNEI. This CDR3 reads CASREIEGAPLHF. The CDR3 DNA is TGTGCCAGCAGGGAAATCGAGGGCGCACCCCTCCACTTT. The complete variable domain, with remaining parts taken from reference TRBV2 and TRBJ1-6, reads EPEVTQTPSHQVTQMGQEVILRCVPISNHLYFYWYRQILGQKVEFLVSFYNNEISEKSEIFDDQFSVERPDGSNFTLKIRSTKLEDSAMYFCASREIEGAPLHFGNGTRLTVT.

The chain has TRBV28 and TRBJ1-2; TRBD1 is a possible D gene (5 bases). The V gene's germline CDR1 is MDHEN and CDR2 SYDVKM. With 7 bases removed from V and 8 bases from J, the gap between germline ends came to 17 bases. The CDR3 is 13 residues long. The CDR3 spells CASIARASRGYTF. The CDR3 region has the DNA TGTGCCAGCATAGCCAGGGCATCTCGCGGCTACACCTTC.

This clone is a singleton in its sample. The chain recombines TRBV28 with TRBJ2-4; 11 bases map to TRBD2. Trimming at V came to 5 bases and at J to 5 bases, leaving 5 bases not matched to a gene. Germline-derived CDR1 and CDR2 are MDHEN and SYDVKM. The CDR3 has 15 residues. Here the CDR3 reads CASSSLAGGQNIQYF. CDR3 nucleotides: TGTGCCAGCAGTAGCTTAGCGGGGGGGCAAAACATTCAGTACTTC.

The J gene is TRBJ2-1, the V gene TRBV27, with 10 bases that match TRBD1. In germline, CDR1 is MNHEY, CDR2 SMNVEV (reference sequence). This CDR3 is 15 amino acids long. Germline trimming cut 3 bases from V and 4 bases from J; bases unmatched to any gene: 3. The DNA of the CDR3 is TGTGCCAGCAGTTTCGGACAGGGGGGGTACAATGAGCAGTTCTTC. Amino acid sequence: CASSFGQGGYNEQFF.

The rearrangement joins TRBV6-2 or TRBV6-3 to TRBJ1-5; 9 nucleotides align to TRBD1. V trimming: 6 bases; J trimming: 10 bases; junction bases outside the gene matches: 13. The CDR3 is made up of 15 amino acids. Germline CDR1 is MNHEY and CDR2 is SVGEGT. CDR3 residues: CASSPIGQGLLPQHF. CDR3 coding DNA: TGTGCCAGCAGCCCCATCGGACAGGGGTTACTCCCCCAGCATTTT.

The chain employs TRBV4-3 and TRBJ1-6; D perhaps matches TRBD1 (6 bases). The ends were cut back, 4 bases at V and 7 bases at J, with 20 bases in the middle. The CDR3 covers 17 residues. Germline loops: CDR1 LGHNA, CDR2 YSLEER. The chain's CDR3 is CASSLPVAGARNSPLHF. CDR3 DNA sequence: TGCGCCAGCAGCCTCCCTGTGGCGGGGGCGCGGAATTCACCCCTCCACTTT.

V and J are TRBV4-1 and TRBJ1-5, with 8 bases that match TRBD1. CDR1 MGHRA and CDR2 YSYEKL come from the germline V gene. Germline trimming cut 1 base from V and 7 bases from J; bases unmatched to any gene: 15. The CDR3 spans 18 residues. The CDR3 region has the DNA TGCGCCAGCAGCCAAGTTACAGGGGGTCCCTTCTCGAACCAGCCCCAGCATTTT. Protein sequence: CASSQVTGGPFSNQPQHF.

The chain employs TRBV27 and TRBJ2-7; tentative D call: TRBD2 (6 bases). The CDR3 runs 14 residues. Trimming cost V 4 bases and J 3 bases, with 13 bases left between them. CDR1 is MNHEY, CDR2 SMNVEV, per germline (reference sequence). The CDR3 DNA sequence: TGTGCCAGCAGTTCCACCGGGAGTGTCTACGAGCAGTACTTC. It specifies CASSSTGSVYEQYF.